The rows below give T cell receptor beta chains drawn from one sample of a study of blood T cell repertoires in COVID-19. The assay was immunoSEQ multiplex PCR, and TCRdb's table has in-frame clones only and misses some. The table includes under 300,000 clones, around 90% detected once. The sequenced sample was peripheral blood. Source of these receptors: a man aged 30 to 39 with COVID-19, enrolled during active disease. Each CDR3 is given with its conserved first and last residue. A D gene is named only where the DNA matches it firmly. The size of a clone is reported for some rows only, either as once, few or many, or as a class for expanded clones.

d_gene	abundance	v_gene	j_gene	CDR3aa	CDR3nt
NA	NA	TRBV7-3	TRBJ1-4	CASSLMWGLNEKLFF	TGTGCCAGCAGCTTAATGTGGGGACTGAATGAAAAACTGTTTTTT
NA	few	TRBV19	TRBJ2-3	CASSTRARGTDTQYF	TGTGCCAGTAGTACTCGAGCTCGGGGCACAGATACGCAGTATTTT
TRBD1	NA	TRBV5-1	TRBJ2-5	CASSPPGQQKETQYF	TGCGCCAGCAGCCCCCCGGGACAGCAGAAAGAGACCCAGTACTTC
NA	NA	TRBV3-1/TRBV3-2	TRBJ2-7	CASSQESVAYEQYF	TGTGCCAGCAGCCAAGAATCAGTGGCCTACGAGCAGTACTTC
NA	NA	TRBV6-5	TRBJ1-5	CASSPQPQGLQPQHF	TGTGCCAGCAGCCCCCAACCGCAGGGCTTACAGCCCCAGCATTTT
TRBD2	NA	TRBV3-1/TRBV3-2	TRBJ2-3	CASSQAPLGLAGSSTDTQYF	TGTGCCAGCAGCCAAGCCCCTCTGGGGCTAGCGGGGAGTAGCACAGATACGCAGTATTTT
NA	NA	TRBV3-1/TRBV3-2	TRBJ2-5	CASSQVPQETQYF	TGTGCCAGCAGCCAAGTCCCTCAAGAGACCCAGTACTTC
NA	NA	TRBV24-1	TRBJ1-1	CATTSRTPGARNSEAFF	TGTGCCACCACCTCCCGAACCCCAGGGGCGAGGAATAGTGAAGCTTTCTTT
NA	once	TRBV6-5	TRBJ1-1	CASSYSRGGPYTEAFF	TGTGCCAGCAGTTACTCGCGGGGGGGGCCGTACACTGAAGCTTTCTTT
TRBD2	NA	TRBV9	TRBJ2-5	CASSPGRLAGGDQYF	TGTGCCAGCAGCCCCGGCCGGCTAGCGGGGGGGGACCAGTACTTC
NA	NA	TRBV19	TRBJ1-2	CASTKQGYYGYTF	TGTGCCAGTACCAAACAGGGCTACTATGGCTACACCTTC
NA	NA	TRBV11-1	TRBJ1-1	CASQIDGNTEAFF	TGTGCCAGCCAGATTGATGGGAACACTGAAGCTTTCTTT
NA	NA	TRBV2	TRBJ1-2	CASSVEVGYTF	TGTGCCAGCAGTGTTGAGGTGGGCTACACCTTC
TRBD1	NA	TRBV23-1	TRBJ1-5	CASSRGRTGGFSGGNQPQHF	TGCGCCAGCAGTCGAGGGAGGACAGGGGGGTTCTCTGGGGGCAATCAGCCCCAGCATTTT
TRBD1	NA	TRBV4-2	TRBJ1-2	CASSGLTGGTDGYTF	TGTGCCAGCAGCGGGCTGACAGGGGGGACAGATGGCTACACCTTC
NA	NA	TRBV5-5	TRBJ1-3	CASSLDRGSGNTIYF	TGTGCCAGCAGCTTAGACCGCGGCTCTGGAAACACCATATATTTT
TRBD1	NA	TRBV5-6	TRBJ1-2	CASSLKGAHGYTF	TGTGCCAGCAGCTTAAAGGGGGCCCATGGCTACACCTTC
NA	NA	TRBV13	TRBJ1-1	CASSLVGVSTEAFF	TGTGCCAGCAGCTTAGTAGGGGTGAGCACTGAAGCTTTCTTT
NA	NA	TRBV2	TRBJ1-2	CAGVAARNGYTF	TGTGCCGGAGTCGCGGCGCGGAATGGCTACACCTTC
NA	NA	TRBV6-5	TRBJ1-5	CASSYGSPGNQPQHF	TGTGCCAGCAGTTACGGTTCCCCAGGGAATCAGCCCCAGCATTTT
NA	NA	TRBV14	TRBJ2-2	CASSQGRRTGELFF	TGTGCCAGCAGCCAAGGGCGGAGGACCGGGGAGCTGTTTTTT
NA	NA	TRBV12-3/TRBV12-4	TRBJ1-1	CASAREMNTEAFF	TGTGCCAGCGCTCGGGAGATGAACACTGAAGCTTTCTTT
NA	once	TRBV7-2	TRBJ2-3	CASSLDGGRDTQYF	TGTGCCAGCAGCTTAGACGGGGGGCGAGATACGCAGTATTTT
NA	NA	TRBV7-9	TRBJ1-1	CASSLGSVSTEAFF	TGTGCCAGCAGCTTAGGTTCGGTGAGCACTGAAGCTTTCTTT
NA	NA	TRBV18	TRBJ2-5	CASSPPVSQETQYF	TGTGCCAGCTCACCACCGGTCAGCCAAGAGACCCAGTACTTC
NA	NA	TRBV11-2	TRBJ1-6	CASSLDQAAGSPLHF	TGTGCCAGCAGCTTAGATCAGGCGGCGGGGTCACCCCTCCACTTT
TRBD1	once	TRBV7-9	TRBJ2-3	CASSFGGQATDTQYF	TGTGCCAGCAGCTTTGGAGGACAGGCCACAGATACGCAGTATTTT
NA	NA	TRBV6-5	TRBJ2-2	CATSAPGDNTGELFF	TGTGCCACCAGCGCCCCAGGCGATAACACCGGGGAGCTGTTTTTT
TRBD1	NA	TRBV6-5	TRBJ1-6	CASSLGQGFRSPLHF	TGTGCCAGCAGCCTCGGACAGGGGTTTCGTTCACCCCTCCACTTT
TRBD1	NA	TRBV11-2	TRBJ2-5	CASSPMGAGGETQYF	TGTGCCAGCAGCCCGATGGGGGCAGGGGGAGAGACCCAGTACTTC
NA	once	TRBV7-9	TRBJ1-2	CASSLVGGLYGYTF	TGTGCCAGCAGCTTAGTTGGCGGTTTGTATGGCTACACCTTC
TRBD1	NA	TRBV6-1	TRBJ1-2	CASSEDRNYGYTF	TGTGCCAGCAGTGAGGACAGGAACTATGGCTACACCTTC
NA	NA	TRBV5-4	TRBJ1-2	CASSLGTLSGYGYTF	TGTGCCAGCAGCTTGGGGACTCTTTCGGGCTATGGCTACACCTTC
TRBD2	NA	TRBV5-5	TRBJ2-1	CASSLPGTRHEQFF	TGTGCCAGCAGCTTGCCCGGGACTAGGCATGAGCAGTTCTTC
NA	NA	TRBV2	TRBJ1-1	CASSGLAEAFF	TGTGCCAGCAGTGGTCTCGCTGAAGCTTTCTTT
TRBD1	NA	TRBV6-5	TRBJ1-2	CASAIETGNYGYTF	TGTGCCAGCGCCATTGAGACAGGGAACTATGGCTACACCTTC
NA	NA	TRBV30	TRBJ1-6	CAWSLQGRATYNSPLHF	TGTGCCTGGAGTCTCCAGGGCAGGGCGACCTATAATTCACCCCTCCACTTT
TRBD1	NA	TRBV20-1	TRBJ2-7	CSAGDRDEQYF	TGCAGTGCTGGGGACAGGGACGAGCAGTACTTC
NA	NA	TRBV15	TRBJ1-1	CATSRDFAGPHTEAFF	TGTGCCACCAGCAGAGACTTCGCAGGCCCCCACACTGAAGCTTTCTTT
NA	NA	TRBV30	TRBJ1-1	CAWKSFGGGTEAFF	TGTGCCTGGAAATCATTCGGGGGAGGCACTGAAGCTTTCTTT
NA	NA	TRBV4-1	TRBJ1-3	CASSQDGGTGNTIYF	TGCGCCAGCAGCCAAGACGGAGGAACTGGAAACACCATATATTTT
NA	NA	TRBV6-6	TRBJ1-5	CASSLQGLSNQPQHF	TGTGCCAGCAGTCTCCAGGGTCTTAGCAATCAGCCCCAGCATTTT
TRBD1	NA	TRBV4-1	TRBJ1-1	CASSPRTGQTTEAFF	TGCGCCAGCAGCCCACGGACAGGGCAGACCACTGAAGCTTTCTTT